One sample yielded the 27 T cell receptor beta chains listed below, sequenced in a study of T-cell memory formation after mild COVID-19. A single record per CDR3 protein comes from TCRdb applying MiXCR to the 5' RACE reads. The sample records about 440,000 distinct CDR3 sequences, 15% to 25% being singletons. Sequencing used PBMCs or a T cell subset sorted from them (not recorded which). These TCRs come from an adult woman who had mild COVID-19 (a few samples of this study predate the infection). Cell type and time point are not known.

In its sample, this clonotype was seen a few times. The genes are TRBV25-1 and TRBJ2-5, with D hard to call. The CDR3 has 12 residues. V shed 10 bases and J shed 5 bases, with 14 bases lying between them. Germline-derived CDR1 and CDR2 are MGHDK and SYGVNS. CDR3 protein: CATSRSEETQYF. DNA for the CDR3: TGTGCCACTTCCAGGTCAGAGGAGACCCAGTACTTC.

This chain uses TRBV20-1 with TRBJ2-5, with TRBD1 matching 7 bases. V lost 1 base and J lost 2; bases outside the gene matches: 4. Germline V CDR1 and CDR2: DFQATT, SNEGSKA (reference sequence). The CDR3 runs 14 residues. CDR3 amino acids: CSARAGTAQETQYF. The CDR3 bases are TGCAGTGCTAGAGCAGGGACAGCTCAAGAGACCCAGTACTTC.

This rearrangement joins TRBV20-1 to TRBJ1-5; D ambiguous. Germline V lookup: CDR1 DFQATT, CDR2 SNEGSKA (reference sequence). This CDR3 has 16 residues. V was clipped by 0 bases and J by 4 bases, with 16 bases between them. The CDR3 here is CSARESGNFPNQPQHF. In nucleotides, the CDR3 is TGCAGTGCTAGAGAATCCGGGAATTTCCCGAATCAGCCCCAGCATTTT.

The sample holds a few counts of this clonotype. The V gene is TRBV24-1, the J gene TRBJ2-7; D perhaps matches TRBD1 (5 bases). The CDR3 covers 14 residues. V was pared by 4 bases and J by 3 bases, with 12 bases between. CDR1 is KGHDR, CDR2 SFDVKD, per germline. The CDR3 region is CATSEAGKSYEQYF. The CDR3 coding sequence is TGTGCCACCAGTGAGGCAGGGAAAAGCTACGAGCAGTACTTC.

This clonotype occurred many times. The chain carries TRBV20-1 and TRBJ1-1; no firm D call. Looked up from germline, CDR1 is DFQATT and CDR2 is SNEGSKA (reference sequence). The CDR3 is 11 amino acids. Trimming removed 7 bases from V and 4 bases from J, with 10 bases in between. The CDR3 DNA sequence: TGCAGTGTCGACCGGGGCACTGAAGCTTTCTTT. This codes for CSVDRGTEAFF.

The table lists this clonotype with a few counts. The chain recombines TRBV12-5 with TRBJ2-5; 9 nucleotides line up with TRBD2. The CDR3 runs 13 residues. Germline V gene data show CDR1 as LGHNT and CDR2 as FRNRAP. The J segment lost 5 bases and the V segment lost 8 bases, leaving 6 bases of the junction unmatched. This chain's CDR3 is CASKASGTETQYF. CDR3 nucleotides: TGTGCTAGTAAGGCTAGCGGGACGGAGACCCAGTACTTC.

V gene TRBV5-1 combines with J gene TRBJ2-2, with D possibly being TRBD2 (5 bases). Germline CDR1 reads SGHRS; CDR2 reads YFSETQ. V was cut by 0 bases and J by 5 bases, with 11 bases left in between. The CDR3 consists of 15 residues. CDR3 amino acids: CASSLGGKATGELFF. In DNA, the CDR3 is TGCGCCAGCAGCTTGGGAGGGAAGGCGACCGGGGAGCTGTTTTTT.

This clonotype was seen a handful of times. V and J are TRBV4-1 and TRBJ2-1; the D is unclear. The V end lost 0 bases, the J end lost 5 bases, and 8 bases lay between the germline ends. This CDR3 is 14 amino acids long. Germline V lookup: CDR1 MGHRA, CDR2 YSYEKL. CDR3 sequence (DNA): TGCGCCAGCAGCCAAGATCCTCATAACAATGAGCAGTTCTTC. As protein: CASSQDPHNNEQFF.

This rearrangement joins TRBV3-1 to TRBJ2-3; 9 positions match TRBD1. The CDR3 is made up of 16 amino acids. Trimming at V came to 3 bases and at J to 5 bases, leaving 9 bases not matched to a gene. CDR1 LGHDT and CDR2 YNNKEL come from the germline V gene (reference sequence). The CDR3 DNA follows: TGTGCCAGCAGCCACCGAGGGACAGGGCGGGGAGATACGCAGTATTTT. Translating gives CASSHRGTGRGDTQYF.

This clonotype turned up a few times. The chain carries TRBV12-3 or TRBV12-4 and TRBJ1-1, with D perhaps matching TRBD1 (5 bases). V was trimmed by 7 bases and J by 8 bases, leaving 17 bases between them. There are 13 residues in the CDR3. The CDR3 coding sequence is TGTGCCAGCACTGATACTGGGGGGAAAGAAGCTTTCTTT. It translates to CASTDTGGKEAFF.

Only a few counts were recorded for this clonotype. This chain joins TRBV29-1 and TRBJ2-1; D is uncertain. The CDR3 extends over 11 amino acids. Germline V gives CDR1 SQVTM, CDR2 ANQGSEA. With 3 bases removed from V and 7 bases from J, the gap between germline ends came to 7 bases. CDR3: CSVEVQNEQFF. The CDR3, as DNA: TGCAGCGTTGAGGTACAGAATGAGCAGTTCTTC.

V usage is TRBV13 and J usage is TRBJ2-1, with 7 positions matching TRBD2. CDR3 length: 15 residues. Germline CDR1 reads PRHDT; CDR2 reads FYEKMQ (reference sequence). Germline trimming cut 2 bases from V and 4 bases from J; bases unmatched to any gene: 5. CDR3 region: CASSLWAGAYNEQFF. The CDR3, as DNA: TGTGCCAGCAGCTTATGGGCGGGAGCTTACAATGAGCAGTTCTTC.

The chain carries TRBV7-6 and TRBJ2-2; 8 nucleotides align to TRBD1. The CDR3 runs to 17 residues. CDR1 and CDR2 from the germline V gene are SGHVS and FNYEAQ. V trimming: 3 bases; J trimming: 1 base; junction bases outside the gene matches: 7. As DNA, the CDR3 is TGTGCCAGCAGCTTGGCGAGGGACAGGCAGAACACCGGGGAGCTGTTTTTT. This translates into CASSLARDRQNTGELFF.

The rearrangement links TRBV19 to TRBJ2-3; the D is unclear. The germline V gene encodes CDR1 LNHDA and CDR2 SQIVND (reference sequence). V lost 1 base and J lost 1, with 9 bases in between. The CDR3 loop spans 15 amino acids. Here the CDR3 DNA reads TGTGCCAGTAGTATAGTGTCGTCGGGCACAGATACGCAGTATTTT. Protein: CASSIVSSGTDTQYF.

In its sample, this clonotype was seen a few times. V and J are TRBV20-1 and TRBJ2-2; 8 bases line up with TRBD1. Trimming took 3 bases from V and 1 from J; bases not matched to a gene: 7. Per the germline V gene, CDR1 is DFQATT and CDR2 is SNEGSKA (reference sequence). This CDR3 is 16 amino acids long. CDR3 DNA sequence: TGCAGTGCTAGCGGGTTACAGGGGGGGAACACCGGGGAGCTGTTTTTT. This translates into CSASGLQGGNTGELFF.

The CDR3 reads CASSQDRQDLSGANVLTF. CDR3 in DNA: TGTGCCAGCAGCCAAGATAGGCAGGACCTCTCTGGGGCCAACGTCCTGACTTTC. V usage is TRBV4-2 and J usage is TRBJ2-6; D unresolved. The V gene's germline CDR1 is LGHNA and CDR2 YNFKEQ. The CDR3 is 18 amino acids. The ends were cut back, 0 bases at V and 0 bases at J, with 12 bases in the middle.

V and J are TRBV7-6 and TRBJ2-5, with 10 bases aligning to TRBD2. Trimming removed 0 bases from V and 5 bases from J; junction bases left unmatched: 3. The germline CDR1 and CDR2 sequences are SGHVS and FNYEAQ. This CDR3 has 15 residues. DNA for the CDR3: TGTGCCAGCAGCTTAGCTACTAGCGGGGCGGAGACCCAGTACTTC. Protein product: CASSLATSGAETQYF.

This clonotype showed up just a few times. The rearrangement uses TRBV12-3 or TRBV12-4 and TRBJ2-2; 10 nucleotides line up with TRBD2. V was pared by 6 bases and J by 3 bases, with 10 bases of the junction left unmatched. The length of the CDR3 is 17 residues. The CDR3 nucleotides are TGTGCCAGCAGCCCCACCCGGACTAGCGGACACACCGGGGAGCTGTTTTTT. Encoded protein: CASSPTRTSGHTGELFF.

There are a few counts of this clonotype. The J gene is TRBJ1-1, the V gene TRBV12-3 or TRBV12-4; perhaps TRBD1 as D (6 bases). V was pared by 4 bases and J by 11 bases, with 23 bases between. There are 15 residues in the CDR3. The DNA for the CDR3 is TGTGCCAGCAGTTCACCTGCGACAGGTCCTCTAAGGGCTTTCTTT. The encoded protein is CASSSPATGPLRAFF.

This clonotype appeared a few times. The chain combines TRBV7-9 with TRBJ2-1, with 10 nucleotides matching TRBD1. The J segment lost 10 bases and the V segment lost 6 bases, leaving 15 bases of the junction unmatched. Germline values: CDR1 SEHNR, CDR2 FQNEAQ (reference sequence). The CDR3 has 16 amino acids. CDR3 in amino acids: CASRITPGQGSREQFF. CDR3 nucleotides: TGTGCCAGCAGAATTACCCCGGGACAGGGGTCGAGGGAGCAGTTCTTC.

This chain connects TRBV6-2 or TRBV6-3 to TRBJ2-7; 11 nucleotides match TRBD2. The CDR3 sequence is 14 residues long. V was pared by 6 bases and J by 5 bases, with 6 bases of the junction left unmatched. CDR1 MNHEY and CDR2 SVGEGT come from the germline V gene. CDR3 residues: CASSPGLAVHEQYF. DNA of the CDR3: TGTGCCAGCAGCCCGGGACTAGCGGTCCACGAGCAGTACTTC.

This clonotype was counted between two and nine times. V and J are TRBV12-3 or TRBV12-4 and TRBJ2-3; 11 nucleotides align to TRBD2. V shed 5 bases, J shed 3 bases, and the junction held 16 bases outside the gene matches. The CDR3 runs to 19 residues. The CDR3 DNA follows: TGTGCCAGCAGTCCTCCTCGGGTACTAGCGGGGGAGGGGACAGATACGCAGTATTTT. Residues: CASSPPRVLAGEGTDTQYF.

The chain joins TRBV4-3 to TRBJ2-4; tentative D call: TRBD2 (5 bases). Trimming took off 0 bases at V and 7 bases at J, with 13 bases between the two ends. The CDR3 has 15 amino acids. Germline V gene data show CDR1 as LGHNA and CDR2 as YSLEER. CDR3 coding DNA: TGCGCCAGCAGCCAAGATCTAGCTGGGTCTAACATTCAGTACTTC. Amino acids: CASSQDLAGSNIQYF.

The J gene is TRBJ1-2, the V gene TRBV15; a possible D gene is TRBD1 (5 bases). The CDR3 contains 17 residues. The germline gives CDR1 LNHNV, CDR2 YYDKDF (reference sequence). V was pared by 0 bases and J by 8 bases, with 22 bases between. In DNA, the CDR3 is TGTGCCACCAGCAGAGATCAGGAGGAAGGGGCAGTGAGGGGCTACACCTTC. Its protein product is CATSRDQEEGAVRGYTF. Supplemented by reference TRBV15 and TRBJ1-2, the full variable domain reads DAMVIQNPRYQVTQFGKPVTLSCSQTLNHNVMYWYQQKSSQAPKLLFHYYDKDFNNEADTPDNFQSRRPNTSFCFLDIRSPGLGDTAMYLCATSRDQEEGAVRGYTFGSGTRLTVV.

A few counts support this clonotype. The chain joins TRBV4-1 to TRBJ1-6; 7 bases are a match to TRBD1. With V trimmed by 2 bases and J by 7 bases, 5 bases remained unmatched. Germline loops: CDR1 MGHRA, CDR2 YSYEKL. This CDR3 has 15 residues. The CDR3 here is CASSQSTGTNSPLHF. DNA of the CDR3: TGCGCCAGCAGCCAATCGACAGGGACCAATTCACCCCTCCACTTT.

This clonotype was seen a handful of times. The chain recombines TRBV5-6 with TRBJ1-5, with 9 bases aligning to TRBD1. The ends lost 1 base at V and 5 bases at J; junction bases unmatched: 7. This CDR3 region has 16 residues. The germline V gene has CDR1 SGHDT and CDR2 YYEEEE. The CDR3 coding sequence is TGTGCCAGCAGCTTGAAGGGACAGGGTGGCGATCAGCCCCAGCATTTT. Protein: CASSLKGQGGDQPQHF.

The chain employs TRBV7-2 and TRBJ1-1; D uncertain. Germline CDR1 and CDR2: SGHTA and FQGNSA. The V end was cut by 5 bases, the J end by 1 base, with 14 bases between. The CDR3 runs to 15 residues. This CDR3 is CASSPVVVGNTEAFF. In DNA, the CDR3 is TGTGCCAGCAGCCCTGTAGTGGTCGGGAACACTGAAGCTTTCTTT.